These 31 T cell receptor beta chains were all obtained from the same sample, sequenced in a study of blood T cell repertoires in COVID-19. Assay: immunoSEQ multiplex PCR; the TCRdb copy retains only in-frame clones and omits some. The profile covers 120,000 to 150,000 clones, with roughly nine tenths appearing a single time and around 1.6% taken by the ten largest. Sequencing was performed on peripheral blood. These receptors came from a human donor in a cohort sampled during active COVID-19.

The chain combines TRBV7-9 with TRBJ1-1, with D possibly TRBD1 on 6 matching bases. Trimming left V 1 base short and J 1 base short, with 13 bases between. Germline lookup yields CDR1 SEHNR and CDR2 FQNEAQ (reference sequence). The CDR3 extends over 16 amino acids. The CDR3 is CASSLVYDRRNTEAFF. The CDR3 DNA follows: TGTGCCAGCAGCTTAGTTTATGACAGGAGGAACACTGAAGCTTTCTTT. Together with reference TRBV7-9 and TRBJ1-1, the CDR3 gives the full variable domain: DTGVSQNPRHKITKRGQNVTFRCDPISEHNRLYWYRQTLGQGPEFLTYFQNEAQLEKSRLLSDRFSAERPKGSFSTLEIQRTEQGDSAMYLCASSLVYDRRNTEAFFGQGTRLTVV.

The V gene is TRBV7-2, the J gene TRBJ1-6; TRBD1 agrees at 7 bases. From germline, CDR1 is SGHTA and CDR2 FQGNSA. After removal of 4 bases from V and 5 bases from J, the junction contained 5 bases not matched to a gene. The CDR3 covers 15 residues. In DNA, the CDR3 is TGTGCCAGCAGCTACGCCGGGACAGATAATTCACCCCTCCACTTT. Translation: CASSYAGTDNSPLHF.

CDR3 coding DNA: TGCGCCAGCAGCCAAAAGGGGGAGGGGAACACTGAAGCTTTCTTT. Translating it yields CASSQKGEGNTEAFF. V usage is TRBV4-1 and J usage is TRBJ1-1; possible D gene TRBD1, 6 bases. V lost 2 bases to trimming and J lost 1 base, with 11 bases between them. This CDR3 spans 15 amino acids. The germline gives CDR1 MGHRA, CDR2 YSYEKL.

The rearrangement joins TRBV19 to TRBJ2-1, with 11 bases identical to TRBD2. V was pared by 8 bases and J by 5 bases, with 11 bases of the junction left unmatched. The CDR3 loop spans 16 amino acids. CDR1 and CDR2 (germline): LNHDA, SQIVND (reference sequence). CDR3 loop: CASHRTTSGANNEQFF. DNA for the CDR3: TGTGCCAGTCATCGTACGACTAGCGGGGCCAACAATGAGCAGTTCTTC.

The chain joins TRBV5-1 to TRBJ2-2; D is uncertain. The CDR3 runs to 12 residues. Trimming removed 4 bases from V and 6 bases from J, with 7 bases in between. Germline-derived CDR1 and CDR2 are SGHRS and YFSETQ. The CDR3 is CASSVSAGELFF. The CDR3 bases are TGCGCCAGCAGCGTGTCTGCCGGGGAGCTGTTTTTT.

The chain uses TRBV9 and TRBJ2-1, with D hard to call. Trimming pared 0 bases from V and 3 bases from J, leaving 10 bases between. Per germline, CDR1 SGDLS and CDR2 YYNGEE. There are 15 residues in the CDR3. The CDR3 loop is CASSVDSANYNEQFF. Here the CDR3 DNA reads TGTGCCAGCAGCGTAGACTCCGCGAACTACAATGAGCAGTTCTTC.

There are many counts of this clone. The genes are TRBV6-5 and TRBJ1-1, with D perhaps matching TRBD1 (5 bases). The CDR3 covers 14 residues. Trimming pared 4 bases from V and 6 bases from J, leaving 15 bases between. The germline V gene encodes CDR1 MNHEY and CDR2 SVGAGI. CDR3 bases: TGTGCCAGCAGTTCTTATAGTCAGGGATCTGAAGCTTTCTTT. The encoded protein is CASSSYSQGSEAFF.

The CDR3 nucleotides read TGTGCCAGCAGCTTGGGTCACTACAATCAGCCCCAGCATTTT. Protein sequence: CASSLGHYNQPQHF. The chain combines TRBV5-6 with TRBJ1-5; D uncertain. The V gene's germline CDR1 is SGHDT and CDR2 YYEEEE. With 0 bases removed from V and 3 bases from J, the gap between germline ends came to 7 bases. The CDR3 is made up of 14 amino acids.

The genes are TRBV7-4 and TRBJ2-3, with TRBD1 identical over 10 bases. Germline loops: CDR1 SGHVT, CDR2 SQSDAQ. With 2 bases clipped from V and 3 bases from J, the junction kept 2 bases outside the gene matches. The CDR3 runs to 15 residues. The DNA for the CDR3 is TGTGCCAGCAGCTTAAGGGACAGGGGAACAGATACGCAGTATTTT. Its translation: CASSLRDRGTDTQYF.

This clone was detected only once. This chain links TRBV6-2 or TRBV6-3 with TRBJ1-1; possibly TRBD1 for D (5 bases). V was clipped by 7 bases and J by 6 bases, with 18 bases between them. The CDR3 has 14 residues. Germline values: CDR1 MNHEY, CDR2 SVGEGT. For the CDR3, the DNA is TGTGCCAGCACCCCGGAGGGATGGGGGGCTGAAGCTTTCTTT. This gives the protein CASTPEGWGAEAFF.

This clone was seen more than once but under ten times. The V and J genes are TRBV3-1 (or the pseudogene TRBV3-2) and TRBJ2-7, with TRBD2 matching 7 bases. V lost 4 bases to trimming and J lost 5 bases; unmatched junction nucleotides: 8. The CDR3 has 14 residues. CDR1 and CDR2 (germline): LGHDT, YNNKEL (reference sequence). The CDR3 DNA reads as TGTGCCAGCAGCCTAGTAGGACTAGTGAACGAGCAGTACTTC. Translation: CASSLVGLVNEQYF.

The chain carries TRBV4-2 and TRBJ1-1; weak D call: TRBD1 (6 bases). From germline, CDR1 is LGHNA and CDR2 YNFKEQ. The CDR3 length is 16 residues. V lost 6 bases and J 3 bases, leaving 20 bases between the germline ends. In nucleotides, the CDR3 is TGTGCCAGCAGGTCACAGGGAGGGAATCTGGACACTGAAGCTTTCTTT. Translation gives CASRSQGGNLDTEAFF.

This sequence joins TRBV2 and TRBJ1-2, with a weak D call TRBD1 (6 bases). Deletions cut 6 bases from V and 5 bases from J, with 13 bases between. The CDR3 is 13 residues long. Per the germline V gene, CDR1 is SNHLY and CDR2 is FYNNEI. The CDR3 loop reads CASSWGQGYGYTF. The CDR3 DNA follows: TGTGCCAGCAGCTGGGGGCAGGGGTATGGCTACACCTTC.

This rearrangement joins TRBV4-3 to TRBJ1-1; 7 bases match TRBD1. The J segment lost 1 base and the V segment lost 5 bases, leaving 13 bases of the junction unmatched. This CDR3 is built from 17 residues. Germline V gene lookup returns CDR1 LGHNA and CDR2 YSLEER. The CDR3 spells CASSKQTYRGPNTEAFF. The CDR3 region has the DNA TGCGCCAGCAGCAAACAAACTTACAGGGGACCGAACACTGAAGCTTTCTTT.

A note on this clone: The same CDR3 also results from other DNA sequences found in this sample. J is TRBJ2-3 and V is TRBV7-3; no definite D call. This CDR3 region has 14 residues. Per germline, CDR1 SGHTA and CDR2 FQGTGA. V dropped 1 base and J dropped 0 bases, with 5 bases sitting between them. CDR3 protein: CASSLSYSTDTQYF. CDR3 DNA: TGTGCCAGCAGCTTAAGCTACAGCACAGATACGCAGTATTTT.

This chain links TRBV27 with TRBJ2-7; maybe TRBD1 (6 bases). V was pared by 0 bases and J by 3 bases, with 18 bases between. Germline CDR1 is MNHEY and CDR2 is SMNVEV (reference sequence). The CDR3 length is 17 residues. CDR3: CASSLSAGTLPIYEQYF. The CDR3 DNA reads as TGTGCCAGCAGTTTATCTGCCGGGACACTGCCCATCTACGAGCAGTACTTC.

This clone is medium-sized (0.01 to 0.1%) within its sample. The rearrangement uses TRBV19 and TRBJ2-7; 8 bases match TRBD2. CDR1 and CDR2 (germline): LNHDA, SQIVND (reference sequence). The length of the CDR3 is 14 residues. V lost 3 bases and J lost 2; bases outside the gene matches: 3. This CDR3 is CASSIGGATYEQYF. CDR3 in DNA: TGTGCCAGTAGTATCGGGGGGGCTACCTACGAGCAGTACTTC.

The chain employs TRBV6-5 and TRBJ1-1; the match to TRBD1 covers 9 bases. With V trimmed by 6 bases and J by 0 bases, 5 bases remained unmatched. Looked up from germline, CDR1 is MNHEY and CDR2 is SVGAGI. There are 15 residues in the CDR3. This CDR3 reads CASRTRDRVNTEAFF. The CDR3 DNA reads TGTGCCAGCAGGACACGGGACAGGGTGAACACTGAAGCTTTCTTT.

The chain combines TRBV7-2 with TRBJ2-3; D call uncertain. Trimming removed 0 bases from V and 3 bases from J, with 13 bases in between. CDR3 size: 16 residues. The germline CDR1 and CDR2 sequences are SGHTA and FQGNSA. The DNA of the CDR3 is TGTGCCAGCAGCTTAGCGCAGGTCGCAGGTACAGATACGCAGTATTTT. Amino acids: CASSLAQVAGTDTQYF.

The rearrangement joins TRBV28 to TRBJ2-6, with D perhaps TRBD1 (6 bases). Germline V gives CDR1 MDHEN, CDR2 SYDVKM. Between the trimmed V and J ends, which lost 6 bases and 1 base, there was a span of 16 bases. CDR3 length: 17 residues. The CDR3 nucleotides are TGTGCCAGCAGAACAACAGGGACGGGTTCTGGGGCCAACGTCCTGACTTTC. Translation: CASRTTGTGSGANVLTF.

V usage is TRBV30 and J usage is TRBJ2-7; 11 bases line up with TRBD1. The CDR3 spans 17 residues. The trim removed 4 bases at V and 2 bases at J, leaving 13 bases unmatched. Looked up from germline, CDR1 is GTSNPN and CDR2 is SVGIG (reference sequence). CDR3 DNA sequence: TGTGCCTGGAATCTGGGGCTGGGGACAGGGGGAACCTACGAGCAGTACTTC. It is translated as CAWNLGLGTGGTYEQYF.

The gene calls are TRBV30 and TRBJ1-6; TRBD1 matches at 7 bases. Germline loops: CDR1 GTSNPN, CDR2 SVGIG (reference sequence). Trimming at V came to 5 bases and at J to 10 bases, leaving 8 bases not matched to a gene. The CDR3 has 13 amino acids. The CDR3 DNA follows: TGTGCCTGGGCCCGACAGGGAGACTCACCCCTCCACTTT. It specifies CAWARQGDSPLHF. Using reference TRBV30 and TRBJ1-6 for the parts outside the CDR3, the full variable domain is SQTIHQWPATLVQPVGSPLSLECTVEGTSNPNLYWYRQAAGRGLQLLFYSVGIGQISSEVPQNLSASRPQDRQFILSSKKLLLSDSGFYLCAWARQGDSPLHFGNGTRLTVT.

J is TRBJ1-5 and V is TRBV4-3; D is unclear. CDR3 length: 15 residues. Germline CDR1 LGHNA, CDR2 YSLEER. Trimming pared 0 bases from V and 7 bases from J, leaving 13 bases between. CDR3 sequence: CASSQEVAGGQPQHF. The CDR3 DNA reads as TGCGCCAGCAGCCAAGAGGTAGCGGGAGGACAGCCCCAGCATTTT.

The chain is built from TRBV7-8 and TRBJ1-6; D gene ambiguous. Germline V gene data show CDR1 as SGHVS and CDR2 as FQNEAQ. The CDR3 consists of 15 residues. Trimming took 4 bases from V and 5 from J, leaving 12 bases between them. CDR3 amino acids: CASSSDTENNSPLHF. The CDR3 nucleotides read TGTGCCAGCAGCTCGGATACAGAAAATAATTCACCCCTCCACTTT.

This chain connects TRBV11-2 to TRBJ2-5; 15 bases are shared with TRBD2. The CDR3 contains 16 residues. The germline CDR1 and CDR2 sequences are SGHAT and FQNNGV. J gave up 4 bases and V 5 bases, and 5 bases lay outside the gene matches. The CDR3 is CASSLGLAGGPETQYF. The DNA of the CDR3 is TGTGCCAGCAGCCTTGGACTAGCGGGGGGGCCAGAGACCCAGTACTTC.

This clone was observed a handful of times. The chain has TRBV4-1 and TRBJ2-7, with 9 bases fitting TRBD2. Germline CDR1 reads MGHRA; CDR2 reads YSYEKL. V dropped 1 base and J dropped 1; count of bases not matched to a gene: 2. The CDR3 is 15 amino acids. DNA of the CDR3: TGCGCCAGCAGCCAAGGGCTAGCGGGGTCCTACGAGCAGTACTTC. Protein sequence: CASSQGLAGSYEQYF.

CDR3 loop: CASKVAGPYEQYF. CDR3 DNA sequence: TGTGCCAGCAAGGTAGCGGGGCCTTACGAGCAGTACTTC. V is TRBV2 and J is TRBJ2-7; 8 nucleotides line up with TRBD2. From germline, CDR1 is SNHLY and CDR2 FYNNEI. The V gene end was trimmed by 7 bases and the J gene end by 4 bases; junction bases not matched to a gene: 6. The CDR3 runs to 13 residues.

The chain carries TRBV6-6 and TRBJ1-2; TRBD1 matches 7 bases. Trimming cost V 6 bases and J 8 bases; bases outside gene matches: 9. Germline V gives CDR1 MNHNY, CDR2 SVGAGI (reference sequence). The CDR3 spans 13 residues. Written as DNA, the CDR3 is TGTGCCAGCAGGCCCACAGGGGTAGGGGGCTACACCTTC. Translating gives CASRPTGVGGYTF.

CDR3 nucleotide sequence: TGTGCCAGCAGTTACATAAGCCATCAAGAGACCCAGTACTTC. This encodes CASSYISHQETQYF. The chain recombines TRBV6-2 or TRBV6-3 with TRBJ2-5, with D unresolved. Trimming left V 2 bases short and J 2 bases short, with 9 bases between. CDR3 length equals 14 residues. Germline V gives CDR1 MNHEY, CDR2 SVGEGT.

This chain joins TRBV20-1 and TRBJ1-2; possible D gene TRBD1, 5 bases. The CDR3 length is 13 residues. Deletions cut 3 bases from V and 8 bases from J, with 16 bases between. Germline V gene data show CDR1 as DFQATT and CDR2 as SNEGSKA (reference sequence). CDR3 nucleotides: TGCAGTGCTAGTCCCTGGGGTGGGGCAGGCTACACCTTC. This sequence encodes CSASPWGGAGYTF.

The V gene is TRBV12-3 or TRBV12-4, the J gene TRBJ1-2, with D possibly TRBD1 on 6 matching bases. Trimming cost V 1 base and J 10 bases, with 13 bases left between them. This CDR3 is 13 amino acids long. CDR3 sequence: CASSLGAGADYTF. In DNA form, the CDR3 reads TGTGCCAGCAGTTTAGGGGCAGGGGCGGACTACACCTTC.